The T cell receptor (beta chain) under discussion was sequenced for a study of blood T cell repertoires in COVID-19. After removal of 5 bases from V and 5 bases from J, the junction contained 7 bases not matched to a gene. Germline V gene data show CDR1 as KGHSH and CDR2 as LQKENI. This CDR3 has 15 amino acids. How the authors handled the data: Quantification of nucleated cells was approximated via reference gene primer amplification. Using immunoSEQ multiplex PCR, the repertoire was profiled, and TCRdb retains in-frame clones only, with some absent. V and J calls and clone size are those listed in that table; D and trimming were worked out from the DNA. The profile covers 250,000 to 300,000 clones, with around 90% appearing a single time and roughly 2% taken by the ten largest.

Sample: peripheral blood. This rearrangement joins TRBV18 to TRBJ1-5; 9 bases line up with TRBD1. The source of this sequence is a woman aged 50 to 60 who had recovered from COVID-19. Here the CDR3 reads CASSGGTGNDQPQHF. In DNA, the CDR3 is TGTGCCAGCTCAGGGGGGACAGGGAATGATCAGCCCCAGCATTTT.